The clone carrying this T cell receptor beta chain was seen a handful of times. One end of the junction does not line up with germline, which may come from a read error. Shortly before study entry, within 2 weeks, exposed participants had met a COVID-19 case. Germline CDR1 MNHEY, CDR2 SMNVEV (reference sequence). The CDR3 contains 13 residues. The source of the sample is a study of blood T cell repertoires in COVID-19. For the study at large: PBMCs, B-cell-depleted T cells, or T cells were the source of the cDNA or gDNA that made up the material.

Produced via immunoSEQ multiplex PCR; TCRdb's table is partial and in-frame only. The repertoire holds approximately 220,000 clones, with about 83% as singletons. The receptor was derived from a woman in her thirties or forties who had been exposed to COVID-19. The chain joins TRBV27 to TRBJ1-5, with D maybe TRBD1 (5 bases). The sequenced sample consisted of PBMCs or T cells enriched from blood (not recorded which). The CDR3 loop reads CASSLNWAGRLYF. Here the CDR3 DNA reads TGTGCCAGCAGTTTAAATTGGGCAGGGAGGTTGTATTTT.